The clone carrying this T cell receptor beta chain turned up a few times. The antigen is not known. This sample was included in a study of blood T cells in healthy people across ages. Overall study: About one barcoded beta molecule per two T cells came from capture by template switching. Findings and limits, study-wide: A roughly linear age-dependent decrease characterized TCR beta diversity per million T cells.

In each sample, at least 7 million PBMCs were isolated. There were at least 5.5 micrograms of total RNA extracted from every sample. A J-beta primer mix and a sample-barcoded 5' primer were used in a second PCR of roughly 7 to 12 cycles. TCRdb ran MiXCR on the 5' RACE reads and lists one entry per CDR3 protein. The sample lists about 1.1 million distinct CDR3 sequences, 35% to 40% seen once, with over 10% in the top ten. The V gene's germline CDR1 is MDHEN and CDR2 SYDVKM. After removal of 3 bases from V and 0 bases from J, the junction contained 7 bases not matched to a gene. There are 19 residues in the CDR3.

Sequencing was carried out using blood. The TCR comes from a young man in good health. The chain employs TRBV28 and TRBJ2-3; 15 bases are shared with TRBD2. CDR3 DNA: TGTGCCAGCAGTTTCCTAGGACTAGCGGGGGGGAATAGCACAGATACGCAGTATTTT. Its protein product is CASSFLGLAGGNSTDTQYF.